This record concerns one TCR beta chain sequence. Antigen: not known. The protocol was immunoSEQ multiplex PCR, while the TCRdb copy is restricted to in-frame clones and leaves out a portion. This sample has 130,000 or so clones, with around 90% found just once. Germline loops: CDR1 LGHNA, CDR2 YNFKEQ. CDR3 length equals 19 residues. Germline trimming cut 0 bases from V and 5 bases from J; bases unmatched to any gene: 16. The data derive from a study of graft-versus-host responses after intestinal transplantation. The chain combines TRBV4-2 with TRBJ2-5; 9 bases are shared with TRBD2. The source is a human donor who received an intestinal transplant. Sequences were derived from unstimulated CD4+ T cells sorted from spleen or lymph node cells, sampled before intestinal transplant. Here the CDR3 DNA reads TGTGCCAGCAGCCAAGATGGAATGCTAGCGGGGAGGACTGATGAGACCCAGTACTTC. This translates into CASSQDGMLAGRTDETQYF.